The clone carrying this TCR beta chain was recorded at least ten times. The antigen is not known. Together with a sample-barcoded 5' primer, a J-beta primer mix was included in a second PCR lasting about 7 to 12 cycles. TCRdb itself ran the 5' RACE reads through MiXCR, one entry per CDR3 protein. The sample yields 700,000 to 900,000 distinct CDR3 sequences, around 25% seen once. The CDR3 length is 13 residues. Germline CDR1 and CDR2: DFQATT and SNEGSKA (reference sequence). Trimming took 0 bases from V and 1 from J, leaving 4 bases between them. These data belong to a study of blood T cells in healthy people across ages. General study results and limits: Strong correlation linked observed beta diversity and percent naive T cells.

These same records also appear under a second study, on T cells of mothers and their children. From that report: Each mother yielded more than 8.5 million TCR beta CDR3 reads. Each child yielded around 2.9 million reads. In unrelated and related pairs, TCR recombination output is shaped in a similar way by thymic selection. Slightly, though not significantly, more overlap was seen in related than in unrelated mother-child pairs.

The clonotype originates from a boy between 5 and 17 years old in good health. Sequencing was performed on blood. The rearrangement uses TRBV20-1 and TRBJ1-3; no firm D call. The CDR3 here is CSARDPSGNTIYF. The CDR3 nucleotides read TGCAGTGCTAGAGATCCGTCTGGAAACACCATATATTTT.